Sequencing of this T cell receptor beta chain was carried out in a study of lymphopenia after photon versus proton radiotherapy (dated by TCRdb to about 2019). Study-level background: Photon and proton radiation therapy were compared by the study for their immunological effects in patients with gastrointestinal tumors who developed high-grade lymphopenia. The cohort comprised about 19 patients with gastrointestinal tumors who received either photon or proton therapy and then developed lymphopenia. The study aimed to characterize how the two radiation modalities differ in their impact on the immune system. General conclusions and limits of the study: During treatment, patients who received photon therapy lost naive T cells and TCR diversity and gained effector/memory populations, whereas patients who received proton therapy remained relatively stable. The authors looked at the survival association only in patients who died, and they framed better survival with proton therapy as a possibility rather than a demonstrated result. Once the lymphocyte count had reached its nadir, the repertoires of photon-treated patients showed oligoclonal expansion, particularly of CD8+ Temra cells, and this expansion drove the decline in diversity. Among patients across the cohort who died, overall survival time showed an inverse correlation with a larger post-nadir drop in TCR diversity.

In the case of this clone: No antigen is known for it. The sample holds no much larger clone one base away, and base qualities are not on file.

Clipping removes 3 bases from V and 5 bases from J, with 4 as the unmatched junction base count. CDR1 SGHRS and CDR2 YFSETQ were looked up in the germline V gene. Measured from the cysteine to the phenylalanine, the CDR3 is 15 residues long. Just the 45-base CDR3 DNA is kept, in frame starting at base 1. Receptors were amplified or captured by the immunoSEQ multiplex PCR assay. Deep sequencing of rearranged TCR beta loci, alongside multiparametric flow cytometry, was used to profile T cell repertoires. TCRdb carries this immuneACCESS record with in-frame sequences only. Its versions omit some clonotypes, under half of them owing to an unresolved V gene in the studies checked, with the rest unexplained. A total of tens of thousands of clones appear in this sample, more than 90% of them only once. The top ten hold around 0.81% of the sample.

This receptor chain uses TRBV5-1 and TRBJ1-6; 8 middle bases align to TRBD1. Sample: peripheral blood, taken from a patient treated with photon-based radiotherapy. The TCR originated in a woman between 50 and 59 years old with cholangiocarcinoma. The DNA is TGCGCCAGCAGCTGGGACAGGAATGATAATTCACCCCTCCACTTT. This yields the protein CASSWDRNDNSPLHF.